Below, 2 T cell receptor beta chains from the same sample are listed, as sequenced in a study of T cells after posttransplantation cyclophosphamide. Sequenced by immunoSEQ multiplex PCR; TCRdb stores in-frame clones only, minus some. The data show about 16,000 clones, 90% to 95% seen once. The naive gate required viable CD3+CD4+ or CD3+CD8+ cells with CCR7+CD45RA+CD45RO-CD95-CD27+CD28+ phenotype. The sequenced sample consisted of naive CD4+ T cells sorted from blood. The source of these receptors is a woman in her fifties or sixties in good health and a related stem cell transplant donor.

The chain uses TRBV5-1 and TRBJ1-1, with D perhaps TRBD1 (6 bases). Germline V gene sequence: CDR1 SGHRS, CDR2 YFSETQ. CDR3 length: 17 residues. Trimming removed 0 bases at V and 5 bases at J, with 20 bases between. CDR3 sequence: CASSLGPRTGRGTEAFF. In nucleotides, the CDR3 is TGCGCCAGCAGCTTGGGGCCCCGCACAGGGAGGGGAACTGAAGCTTTCTTT.

The CDR3 here is CSVEVVGGSYNEQFF. Here the CDR3 DNA reads TGCAGCGTTGAAGTCGTCGGGGGATCCTACAATGAGCAGTTCTTC. V gene TRBV29-1 combines with J gene TRBJ2-1; D is possibly TRBD2 (6 bases). The CDR3 extends over 15 amino acids. Deletions cut 1 base from V and 1 base from J, with 11 bases between. The germline V gene encodes CDR1 SQVTM and CDR2 ANQGSEA.